Shown below are 28 T cell receptor beta chains from a single sample sequenced in a study of blood T cell repertoires in COVID-19. The data were produced by immunoSEQ multiplex PCR, yet TCRdb's version contains in-frame clones alone and is incomplete. The sample contains under 400,000 clones, 80% to 90% of which appear only once. Sequencing used peripheral blood. These receptors were obtained from a woman aged 25 to 39 with COVID-19, enrolled during active disease.

V is TRBV5-5 and J is TRBJ2-1; D gene unclear. CDR1 and CDR2 (germline): SGHKS, YYEKEE (reference sequence). CDR3 length: 15 residues. V lost 0 bases and J lost 1, with 8 bases in between. The CDR3 sequence is CASSLASVSYNEQFF. CDR3 nucleotide sequence: TGTGCCAGCAGCTTGGCTTCAGTTTCCTACAATGAGCAGTTCTTC.

This chain links TRBV7-2 with TRBJ2-5; 8 bases fit TRBD1. CDR3 length: 16 amino acids. V shed 1 base and J 7 bases; nucleotides not matched to a gene: 11. Germline V CDR1 and CDR2: SGHTA, FQGNSA. The CDR3 coding sequence is TGTGCCAGCAGCTTAGTTGGGACAGGAGGCTCTTTGACCCAGTACTTC. Translation gives CASSLVGTGGSLTQYF.

The rearrangement uses TRBV7-3 and TRBJ2-2, with D maybe TRBD2 (5 bases). CDR3 length: 13 residues. Germline V gives CDR1 SGHTA, CDR2 FQGTGA. Deletions cut 5 bases from V and 8 bases from J, with 12 bases between. The CDR3 reads CASSLALKGELFF. The CDR3 DNA reads TGTGCCAGCAGCCTAGCTCTCAAGGGGGAGCTGTTTTTT.

In its sample, this clone was seen a few times. The chain links TRBV30 to TRBJ2-7; TRBD1 agrees at 7 bases. V lost 3 bases and J lost 2; bases outside the gene matches: 7. Germline V gives CDR1 GTSNPN, CDR2 SVGIG (reference sequence). This CDR3 spans 14 amino acids. The CDR3 coding sequence is TGTGCCTGGAGGACGGGACAGCTTACCTACGAGCAGTACTTC. It encodes CAWRTGQLTYEQYF.

The chain is built from TRBV12-5 and TRBJ2-7, with TRBD2 identical over 8 bases. After removal of 6 bases from V and 0 bases from J, the junction contained 4 bases not matched to a gene. This CDR3 is 14 amino acids long. The germline CDR1 and CDR2 sequences are LGHNT and FRNRAP. Here the CDR3 DNA reads TGTGCTAGTGGGGCTAGCGGGCCCTCCTACGAGCAGTACTTC. It specifies CASGASGPSYEQYF.

The gene calls are TRBV6-5 and TRBJ1-1; D might be TRBD1 (6 bases). With 2 bases removed from V and 10 bases from J, the gap between germline ends came to 14 bases. There are 13 residues in the CDR3. Germline CDR1 MNHEY, CDR2 SVGAGI. CDR3 in DNA: TGTGCCAGCAGTTACACAAACAGGGCTAGAGCTTTCTTT. Its protein is CASSYTNRARAFF.

The chain joins TRBV6-4 to TRBJ2-2, with 7 bases fitting TRBD2. The J segment lost 6 bases and the V segment lost 6 bases, leaving 10 bases of the junction unmatched. This CDR3 has 15 residues. Germline V gene sequence: CDR1 MRHNA, CDR2 SNTAGT. The CDR3 sequence: CASSPGRAPPGELFF. CDR3 nucleotides: TGTGCCAGCAGCCCGGGGAGGGCCCCACCCGGGGAGCTGTTTTTT.

The V and J genes are TRBV6-6 and TRBJ2-7, with D tentatively TRBD2 (5 bases). The CDR3 spans 11 residues. CDR1 MNHNY and CDR2 SVGAGI come from the germline V gene (reference sequence). V lost 8 bases and J lost 6, with 11 bases in between. CDR3 sequence: CASGRGPEQYF. The CDR3, as DNA: TGTGCCAGCGGGAGAGGGCCCGAGCAGTACTTC.

This CDR3 reads CASSSGTSKGTQYF. The CDR3 DNA reads as TGTGCCAGCAGTTCTGGGACTAGCAAGGGTACGCAGTATTTT. The chain links TRBV28 to TRBJ2-3, with 9 bases identical to TRBD2. Unmatched junction bases numbered 7, after V lost 4 bases and J lost 8 bases. In germline, CDR1 is MDHEN, CDR2 SYDVKM. The CDR3 length is 14 residues.

The genes are TRBV28 and TRBJ2-7; 11 bases agree with TRBD1. This CDR3 region has 15 residues. Trimming cost V 5 bases and J 4 bases; bases outside gene matches: 7. CDR1 and CDR2 from the germline V gene are MDHEN and SYDVKM. CDR3 in DNA: TGTGCCAGCAGTAGAGGGACAGGGGGAGGGTACGAGCAGTACTTC. Translated, it gives CASSRGTGGGYEQYF.

The chain carries TRBV21-1 and TRBJ1-1; the DNA was not compared with TRBD1, the D call given in the table. TRBV21-1 has pseudogene status. This CDR3 comprises 16 residues. CDR3 amino acids: CASNHRVSDMNTEAFF. The CDR3 nucleotides read TGTGCCAGCAACCACAGGGTTAGCGACATGAACACTGAAGCTTTCTTT.

This clone is a singleton in its sample. CDR3 protein: CASSLTDYSHEQFF. CDR3 bases: TGTGCCAGCAGCTTAACGGACTATTCCCATGAGCAGTTCTTC. The chain employs TRBV11-1 and TRBJ2-1; tentatively, D is TRBD2 (6 bases). This CDR3 is 14 amino acids long. Trimming cost V 2 bases and J 8 bases, with 13 bases left between them. Germline CDR1 and CDR2: SGHAT and FQDESV (reference sequence).

This sequence joins TRBV11-3 and TRBJ1-3, with TRBD1 as a possible D gene (5 bases). V gave up 3 bases and J gave up 3 bases, with 12 bases separating them. This CDR3 comprises 15 residues. CDR1 and CDR2 (germline): SGHNT, YENEEA. For the CDR3, the DNA is TGTGCCAGCAGCTTCGGCGGGGGTATTGGAAACACCATATATTTT. Encoded protein: CASSFGGGIGNTIYF.

The rearrangement links TRBV18 to TRBJ1-2, with a tentative D call TRBD1 (5 bases). The CDR3 is made up of 15 amino acids. The V gene lost 2 bases and the J gene lost 0 bases, with 10 bases spanning the gap. Germline-derived CDR1 and CDR2 are KGHSH and LQKENI. CDR3 sequence (DNA): TGTGCCAGCTCACCAGGGGCAGAGGCTAACTATGGCTACACCTTC. It translates to CASSPGAEANYGYTF.

V and J are TRBV19 and TRBJ1-2, with D hard to call. This CDR3 is 15 amino acids long. CDR1 LNHDA and CDR2 SQIVND come from the germline V gene (reference sequence). Trimming pared 0 bases from V and 4 bases from J, leaving 12 bases between. The CDR3 bases are TGTGCCAGTAGTATAGATCCAAGGAGGACCTATGGCTACACCTTC. Its protein is CASSIDPRRTYGYTF. Drawing the rest from reference TRBV19 and TRBJ1-2, the complete variable domain is DGGITQSPKYLFRKEGQNVTLSCEQNLNHDAMYWYRQDPGQGLRLIYYSQIVNDFQKGDIAEGYSVSREKKESFPLTVTSAQKNPTAFYLCASSIDPRRTYGYTFGSGTRLTVV.

The chain carries TRBV7-3 and TRBJ2-7, with 7 bases lining up with TRBD2. The germline V gene has CDR1 SGHTA and CDR2 FQGTGA. The ends lost 2 bases at V and 0 bases at J; junction bases unmatched: 4. The CDR3 is 15 amino acids. The CDR3: CASSLLASGSYEQYF. As DNA, the CDR3 is TGTGCCAGCAGCTTATTGGCTAGCGGCTCCTACGAGCAGTACTTC.

This sequence joins TRBV5-6 and TRBJ2-5; D is possibly TRBD1 (5 bases). The CDR3 runs 14 residues. Looked up from germline, CDR1 is SGHDT and CDR2 is YYEEEE. The germline V and J ends were trimmed by 4 bases and 4 bases, with 14 bases remaining between them. The CDR3 reads CASSPAAGSETQYF. The CDR3 DNA is TGTGCCAGCAGCCCGGCGGCAGGGTCAGAGACCCAGTACTTC.

The V call is TRBV7-9, the J call TRBJ2-5, with D perhaps matching TRBD1 (5 bases). The ends were cut back, 0 bases at V and 5 bases at J, with 10 bases in the middle. Germline V CDR1 and CDR2: SEHNR, FQNEAQ (reference sequence). The CDR3 is 14 residues long. CDR3 region: CASSLATRVETQYF. The CDR3 nucleotides are TGTGCCAGCAGCTTAGCAACCAGGGTTGAGACCCAGTACTTC.

This sequence joins TRBV5-5 and TRBJ2-7, with TRBD1 matching 7 bases. CDR1 SGHKS and CDR2 YYEKEE come from the germline V gene (reference sequence). The trim removed 0 bases at V and 4 bases at J, leaving 4 bases unmatched. There are 14 residues in the CDR3. The CDR3 DNA follows: TGTGCCAGCAGCTTGGTGACAGGGTCATACGAGCAGTACTTC. Its protein is CASSLVTGSYEQYF. Combining the CDR3 with reference TRBV5-5 and TRBJ2-7 gives the whole variable domain DAGVTQSPTHLIKTRGQQVTLRCSPISGHKSVSWYQQVLGQGPQFIFQYYEKEERGRGNFPDRFSARQFPNYSSELNVNALLLGDSALYLCASSLVTGSYEQYFGPGTRLTVT.

This clone ranks as medium-sized (0.01 to 0.1%). The chain joins TRBV10-2 to TRBJ1-1, with TRBD1 matching over 9 bases. With 3 bases clipped from V and 1 base from J, the junction kept 6 bases outside the gene matches. The CDR3 is 16 amino acids. Germline CDR1 and CDR2: WSHSY and SAAADI. CDR3 in amino acids: CASSDPPGQGNTEAFF. CDR3 nucleotide sequence: TGCGCCAGCAGTGACCCGCCGGGACAGGGGAACACTGAAGCTTTCTTT.

This chain connects TRBV3-1 (or the pseudogene TRBV3-2) to TRBJ2-1; no clear D gene. From germline, CDR1 is LGHDT and CDR2 YNNKEL (reference sequence). V lost 4 bases and J 9 bases, leaving 16 bases between the germline ends. This CDR3 has 14 amino acids. The chain's CDR3 is CASSPRADFSEQFF. The CDR3 coding sequence is TGTGCCAGCAGCCCTAGAGCCGACTTTTCTGAGCAGTTCTTC.

The rearrangement uses TRBV19 and TRBJ1-2; D gene unclear. V lost 3 bases, J lost 5 bases, and 13 bases lay in between. The length of the CDR3 is 14 residues. Germline lookup yields CDR1 LNHDA and CDR2 SQIVND (reference sequence). The DNA of the CDR3 is TGTGCCAGTAGTATGCGCCCTCAGACATATGGCTACACCTTC. As protein: CASSMRPQTYGYTF.

This clone is a singleton in its sample. The chain recombines TRBV5-1 with TRBJ2-7, with 10 bases matching TRBD1. V lost 4 bases, J lost 7 bases, and 11 bases stayed unmatched. CDR3 length: 15 residues. CDR1 is SGHRS, CDR2 YFSETQ, per germline. The CDR3 nucleotides are TGCGCCAGCAGCCCGACCGGGACAGGGGTCGGGGAGCAGTACTTC. Translation: CASSPTGTGVGEQYF. Drawing the rest from reference TRBV5-1 and TRBJ2-7, the complete variable domain is KAGVTQTPRYLIKTRGQQVTLSCSPISGHRSVSWYQQTPGQGLQFLFEYFSETQRNKGNFPGRFSGRQFSNSRSEMNVSTLELGDSALYLCASSPTGTGVGEQYFGPGTRLTVT.

V and J are TRBV27 and TRBJ1-2; a weak D match, TRBD1 (6 bases). The V and J ends lost 5 bases and 4 bases respectively, with 23 bases between them. CDR1 and CDR2 (germline): MNHEY, SMNVEV (reference sequence). CDR3 length: 17 amino acids. The CDR3 sequence: CASSLLGSGERTYGYTF. CDR3 nucleotide sequence: TGTGCCAGCAGTCTTCTGGGTTCAGGGGAACGTACCTATGGCTACACCTTC.

This clone was recorded once. This rearrangement joins TRBV20-1 to TRBJ2-3, with a possible D match to TRBD2 (6 bases). Looked up from germline, CDR1 is DFQATT and CDR2 is SNEGSKA (reference sequence). The CDR3 runs 17 residues. V shed 3 bases and J shed 0 bases, with 19 bases lying between them. This CDR3 reads CSASALVPAGSTDTQYF. CDR3 bases: TGCAGTGCTAGTGCCCTCGTCCCAGCGGGTAGCACAGATACGCAGTATTTT.

The V call is TRBV9, the J call TRBJ1-6; D remains unclear. V gave up 0 bases and J gave up 8 bases, with 9 bases separating them. Germline V gene data show CDR1 as SGDLS and CDR2 as YYNGEE. The CDR3 length is 14 residues. The CDR3 spells CASSVAVQDSPLHF. The CDR3 coding sequence is TGTGCCAGCAGCGTAGCCGTACAAGATTCACCCCTCCACTTT.

This chain joins TRBV11-3 and TRBJ2-1; TRBD2 is a possible D gene (6 bases). This CDR3 is 14 amino acids long. The V and J ends lost 3 bases and 6 bases respectively, with 12 bases between them. Germline CDR1 is SGHNT and CDR2 is YENEEA. CDR3 residues: CASSFSSGSNEQFF. The CDR3 DNA reads as TGTGCCAGCAGCTTCTCCAGCGGGTCCAATGAGCAGTTCTTC.

The rearrangement links TRBV25-1 to TRBJ2-3; 12 positions agree with TRBD2. The junction had 10 bases not matched to a gene; V was cut back by 2 bases and J by 7 bases. Germline V CDR1 and CDR2: MGHDK, SYGVNS. The CDR3 has 17 amino acids. The CDR3 sequence is CASSEPGTSGPVYTQYF. Here the CDR3 DNA reads TGTGCCAGCAGTGAACCGGGGACTAGCGGGCCGGTCTATACGCAGTATTTT.